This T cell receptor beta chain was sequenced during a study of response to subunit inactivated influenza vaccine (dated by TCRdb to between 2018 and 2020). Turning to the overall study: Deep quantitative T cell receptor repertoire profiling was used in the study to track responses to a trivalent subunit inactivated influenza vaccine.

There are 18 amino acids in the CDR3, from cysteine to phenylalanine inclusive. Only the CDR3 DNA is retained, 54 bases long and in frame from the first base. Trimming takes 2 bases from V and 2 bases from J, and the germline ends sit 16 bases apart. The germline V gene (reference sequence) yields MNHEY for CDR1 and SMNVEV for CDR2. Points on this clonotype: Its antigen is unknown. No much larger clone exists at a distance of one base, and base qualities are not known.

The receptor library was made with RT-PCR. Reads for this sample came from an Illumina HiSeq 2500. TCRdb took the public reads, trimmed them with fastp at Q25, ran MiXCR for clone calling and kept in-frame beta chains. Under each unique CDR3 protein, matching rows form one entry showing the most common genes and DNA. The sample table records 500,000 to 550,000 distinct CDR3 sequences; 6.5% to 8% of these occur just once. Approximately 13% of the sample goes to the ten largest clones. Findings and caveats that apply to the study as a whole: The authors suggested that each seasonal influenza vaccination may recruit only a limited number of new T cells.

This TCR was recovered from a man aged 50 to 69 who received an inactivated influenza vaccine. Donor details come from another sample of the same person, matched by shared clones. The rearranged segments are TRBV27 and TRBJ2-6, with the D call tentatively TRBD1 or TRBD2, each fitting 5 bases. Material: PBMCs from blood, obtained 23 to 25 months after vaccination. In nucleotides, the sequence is TGTGCCAGCAGTTTAGAGGGGTACAGTCGAACTGGGGCCAACGTCCTGACTTTC. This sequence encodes CASSLEGYSRTGANVLTF.